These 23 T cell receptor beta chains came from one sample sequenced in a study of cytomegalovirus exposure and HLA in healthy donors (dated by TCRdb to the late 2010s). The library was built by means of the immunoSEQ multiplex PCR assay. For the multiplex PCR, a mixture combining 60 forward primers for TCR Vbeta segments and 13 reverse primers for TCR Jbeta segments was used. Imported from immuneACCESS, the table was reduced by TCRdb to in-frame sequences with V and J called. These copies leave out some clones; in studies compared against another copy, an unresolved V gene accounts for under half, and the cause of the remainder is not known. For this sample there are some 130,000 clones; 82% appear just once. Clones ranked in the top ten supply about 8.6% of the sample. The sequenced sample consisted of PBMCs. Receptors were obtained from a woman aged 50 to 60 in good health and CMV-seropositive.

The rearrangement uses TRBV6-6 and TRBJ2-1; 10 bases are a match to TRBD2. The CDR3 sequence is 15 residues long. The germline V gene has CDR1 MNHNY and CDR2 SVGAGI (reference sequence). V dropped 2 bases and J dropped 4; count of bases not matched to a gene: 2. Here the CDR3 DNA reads TGTGCCAGCAGTTACGTACTAGCGGGGTACAATGAGCAGTTCTTC. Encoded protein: CASSYVLAGYNEQFF.

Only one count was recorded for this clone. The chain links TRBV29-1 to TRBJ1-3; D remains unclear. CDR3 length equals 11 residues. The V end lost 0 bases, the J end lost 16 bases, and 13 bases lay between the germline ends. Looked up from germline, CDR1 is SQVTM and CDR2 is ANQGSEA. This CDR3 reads CSVEDGSGSYF. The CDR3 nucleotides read TGCAGCGTTGAAGACGGCAGCGGGAGCTATTTT.

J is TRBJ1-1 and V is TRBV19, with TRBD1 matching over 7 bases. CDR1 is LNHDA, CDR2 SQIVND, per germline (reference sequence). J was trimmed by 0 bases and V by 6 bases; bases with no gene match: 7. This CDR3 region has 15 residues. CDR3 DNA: TGTGCCAGTAGGGGCCAGGGACAGATGAACACTGAAGCTTTCTTT. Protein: CASRGQGQMNTEAFF.

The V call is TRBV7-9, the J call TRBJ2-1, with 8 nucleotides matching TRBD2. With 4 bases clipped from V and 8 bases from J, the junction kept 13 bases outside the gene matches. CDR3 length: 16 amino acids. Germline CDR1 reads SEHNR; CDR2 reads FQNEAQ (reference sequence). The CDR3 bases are TGTGCCAGCAGCTCCGGGGGGGGGACTTCTAGATATGAGCAGTTCTTC. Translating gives CASSSGGGTSRYEQFF.

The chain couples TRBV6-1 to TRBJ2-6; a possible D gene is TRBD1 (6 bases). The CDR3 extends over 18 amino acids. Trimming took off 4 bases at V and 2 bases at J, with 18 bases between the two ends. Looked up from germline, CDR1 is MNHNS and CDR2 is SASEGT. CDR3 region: CASSALRTATTGANVLTF. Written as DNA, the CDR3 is TGTGCCAGCAGTGCTCTGAGGACAGCAACTACTGGGGCCAACGTCCTGACTTTC.

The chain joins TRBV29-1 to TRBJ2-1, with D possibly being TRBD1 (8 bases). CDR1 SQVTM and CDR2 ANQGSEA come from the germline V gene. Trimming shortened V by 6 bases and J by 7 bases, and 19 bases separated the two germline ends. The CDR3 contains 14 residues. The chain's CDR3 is CSVSGQGGKNEQFF. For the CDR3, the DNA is TGCAGCGTCTCCGGACAGGGAGGGAAAAATGAGCAGTTCTTC.

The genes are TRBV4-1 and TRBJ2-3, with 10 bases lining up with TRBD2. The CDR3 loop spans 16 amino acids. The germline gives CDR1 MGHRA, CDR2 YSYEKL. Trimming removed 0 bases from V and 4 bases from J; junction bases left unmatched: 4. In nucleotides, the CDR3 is TGCGCCAGCAGCCAAGATCACGGGACTAGCGCAGATACGCAGTATTTT. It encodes CASSQDHGTSADTQYF.

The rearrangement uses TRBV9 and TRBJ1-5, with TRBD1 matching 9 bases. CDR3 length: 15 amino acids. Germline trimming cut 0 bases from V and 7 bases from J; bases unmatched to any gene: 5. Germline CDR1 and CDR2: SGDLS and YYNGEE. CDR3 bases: TGTGCCAGCAGCGTAGCTGCCGGGACAGGGCAGCCCCAGCATTTT. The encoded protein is CASSVAAGTGQPQHF.

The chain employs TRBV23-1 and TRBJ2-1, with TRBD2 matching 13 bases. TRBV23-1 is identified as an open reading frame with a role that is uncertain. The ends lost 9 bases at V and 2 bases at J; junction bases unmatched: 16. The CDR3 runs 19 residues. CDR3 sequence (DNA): TGCGCCAGGAAGCTCGGGACTAGCGGGACTCAGGGTGCCTACAATGAGCAGTTCTTC. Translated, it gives CARKLGTSGTQGAYNEQFF.

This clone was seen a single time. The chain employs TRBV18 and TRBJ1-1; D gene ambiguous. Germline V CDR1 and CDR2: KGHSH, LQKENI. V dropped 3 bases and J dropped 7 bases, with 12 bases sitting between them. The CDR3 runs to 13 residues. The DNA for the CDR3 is TGTGCCAGCTCACCCAACGGACGGGGTGAAGCTTTCTTT. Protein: CASSPNGRGEAFF.

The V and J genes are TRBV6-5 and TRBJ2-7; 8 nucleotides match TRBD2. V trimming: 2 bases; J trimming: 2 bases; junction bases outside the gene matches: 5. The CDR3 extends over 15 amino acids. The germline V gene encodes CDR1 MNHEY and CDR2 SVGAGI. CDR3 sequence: CASSYTAGGPYEQYF. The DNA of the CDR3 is TGTGCCAGCAGTTACACTGCGGGAGGCCCCTACGAGCAGTACTTC.

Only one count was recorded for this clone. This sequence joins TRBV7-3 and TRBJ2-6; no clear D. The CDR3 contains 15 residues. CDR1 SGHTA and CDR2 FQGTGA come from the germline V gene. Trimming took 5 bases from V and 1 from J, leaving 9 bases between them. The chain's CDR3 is CASSMTVSGANVLTF. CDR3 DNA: TGTGCCAGCAGCATGACTGTTTCTGGGGCCAACGTCCTGACTTTC.

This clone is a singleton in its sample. The CDR3 bases are TGTGCCAGCAGCCTTGACACAGGGTCCGTCCTGAATGAGCAGTTCTTC. The encoded protein is CASSLDTGSVLNEQFF. The rearrangement links TRBV14 to TRBJ2-1; a possible D gene is TRBD1 (6 bases). V lost 4 bases, J lost 7 bases, and 20 bases lay in between. Germline V gene lookup returns CDR1 SGHDN and CDR2 FVKESK. The CDR3 length is 16 residues.

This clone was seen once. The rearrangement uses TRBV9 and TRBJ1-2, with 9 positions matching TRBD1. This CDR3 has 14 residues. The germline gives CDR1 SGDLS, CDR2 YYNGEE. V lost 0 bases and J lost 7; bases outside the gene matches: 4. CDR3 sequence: CASSVEGQGRGYTF. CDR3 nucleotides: TGTGCCAGCAGCGTAGAGGGACAGGGCCGTGGCTACACCTTC.

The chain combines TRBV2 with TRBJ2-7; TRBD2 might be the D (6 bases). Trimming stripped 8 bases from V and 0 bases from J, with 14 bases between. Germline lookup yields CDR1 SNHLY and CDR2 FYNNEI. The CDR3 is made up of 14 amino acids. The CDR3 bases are TGTGCCAGCCGAAAGTCGGAGGGCTCCTACGAGCAGTACTTC. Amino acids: CASRKSEGSYEQYF.

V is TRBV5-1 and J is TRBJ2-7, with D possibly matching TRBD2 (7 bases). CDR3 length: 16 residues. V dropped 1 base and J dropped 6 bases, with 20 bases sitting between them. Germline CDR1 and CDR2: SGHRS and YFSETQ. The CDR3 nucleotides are TGCGCCAGCAGCTTGCTGTTAGGGGGAGGGGGAGGCGAGCAGTACTTC. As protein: CASSLLLGGGGGEQYF.

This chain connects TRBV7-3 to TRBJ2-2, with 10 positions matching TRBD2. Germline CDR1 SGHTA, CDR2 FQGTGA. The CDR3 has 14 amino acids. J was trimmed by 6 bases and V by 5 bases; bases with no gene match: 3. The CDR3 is CASSPAGGPGELFF. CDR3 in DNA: TGTGCCAGCAGCCCAGCGGGGGGGCCCGGGGAGCTGTTTTTT. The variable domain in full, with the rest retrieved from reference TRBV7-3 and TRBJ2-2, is GAGVSQTPSNKVTEKGKYVELRCDPISGHTALYWYRQSLGQGPEFLIYFQGTGAADDSGLPNDRFFAVRPEGSVSTLKIQRTERGDSAVYLCASSPAGGPGELFFGEGSRLTVL.

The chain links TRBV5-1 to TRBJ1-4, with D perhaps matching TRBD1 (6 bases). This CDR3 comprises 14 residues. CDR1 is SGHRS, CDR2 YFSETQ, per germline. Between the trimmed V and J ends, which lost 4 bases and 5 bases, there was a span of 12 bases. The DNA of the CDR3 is TGCGCCAGCAGCGACGCAGGGGTGAATGAAAAACTGTTTTTT. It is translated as CASSDAGVNEKLFF.

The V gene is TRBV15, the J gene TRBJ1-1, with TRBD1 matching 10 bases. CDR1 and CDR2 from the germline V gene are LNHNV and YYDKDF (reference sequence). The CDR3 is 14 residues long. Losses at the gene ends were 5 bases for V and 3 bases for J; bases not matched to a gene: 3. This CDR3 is CATSGDRGHTEAFF. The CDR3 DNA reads TGTGCCACCAGCGGCGACAGGGGGCACACTGAAGCTTTCTTT.

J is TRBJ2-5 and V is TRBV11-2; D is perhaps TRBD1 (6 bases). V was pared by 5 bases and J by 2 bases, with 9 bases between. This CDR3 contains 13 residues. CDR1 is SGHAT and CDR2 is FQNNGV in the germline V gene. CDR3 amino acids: CASSPGQQETQYF. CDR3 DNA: TGTGCCAGCAGCCCAGGACAGCAAGAGACCCAGTACTTC.

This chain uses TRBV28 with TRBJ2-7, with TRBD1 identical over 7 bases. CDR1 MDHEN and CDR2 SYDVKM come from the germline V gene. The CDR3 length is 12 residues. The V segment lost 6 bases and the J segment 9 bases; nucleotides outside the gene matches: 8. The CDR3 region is CASSLRQGGQYF. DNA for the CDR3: TGTGCCAGCAGCCTAAGACAGGGCGGGCAGTACTTC.

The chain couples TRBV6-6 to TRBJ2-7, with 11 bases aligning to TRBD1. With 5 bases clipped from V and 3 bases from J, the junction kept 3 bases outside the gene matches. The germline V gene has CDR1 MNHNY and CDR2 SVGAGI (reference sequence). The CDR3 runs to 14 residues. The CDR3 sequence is CASSRTGGGYEQYF. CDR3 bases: TGTGCCAGCAGTCGGACAGGGGGCGGCTACGAGCAGTACTTC.

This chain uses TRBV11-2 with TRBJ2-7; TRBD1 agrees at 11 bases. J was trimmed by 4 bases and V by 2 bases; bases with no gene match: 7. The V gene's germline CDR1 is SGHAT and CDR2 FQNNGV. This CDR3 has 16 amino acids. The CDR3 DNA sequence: TGTGCCAGCAGCTTATCCACCGGGACAGGGGGTTACGAGCAGTACTTC. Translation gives CASSLSTGTGGYEQYF.